This T cell receptor (beta chain) was captured by sequencing in a study of response to subunit inactivated influenza vaccine. The germline CDR1 and CDR2 sequences are SGHTA and FQGTGA. Trimming took off 0 bases at V and 6 bases at J, with 7 bases between the two ends. The CDR3 covers 13 residues. At least ten counts were recorded for this clonotype. TCRdb ran MiXCR on the RT-PCR reads and lists one entry per CDR3 protein. The table has about 570,000 distinct CDR3 sequences, over 9% seen once. The data also belong to a second study, concerning T cells expressing NK-cell markers. Per that paper: cDNA encoding TCR beta was synthesized via 5'RACE template switching incorporating UMIs. Each TCR beta repertoire originated in sorted T cells that were CD3+CD56+NKG2C+, CD3+CD56+NKG2C- or CD3+CD56-NKG2C+. NKG2C+ dominant clonotypes from 5 to 7 donors made up roughly 1.0-7.0% of CD8+ T cells. In four donors, dominant clonotypes made up roughly 28.3-65% of CD3+CD56-NKG2C+ cells.

V usage is TRBV7-3 and J usage is TRBJ2-3; a possible D gene is TRBD1 (5 bases). This TCR derives from a man aged 50-60 years who received an inactivated influenza vaccine. The material was PBMCs from blood, obtained on the day of vaccination. The CDR3 spells CASSLTGADTQYF. CDR3 bases: TGTGCCAGCAGCTTAACAGGGGCGGATACGCAGTATTTT.